This TCR beta chain was identified during a study of control samples from healthy donors and cancer patients. This table comes from immunoSEQ multiplex PCR, and its TCRdb copy is limited to in-frame clones, with some not included. The repertoire has 74,000 or so clones, about 89% of them found once; the top ten carry 6.5% to 8.5%. V lost 2 bases, J lost 2 bases, and 15 bases lay in between. The CDR3 sequence is 16 residues long. Germline CDR1 reads SGHTA; CDR2 reads FQGNSA. This receptor was taken from a man aged 45-60 years in good health. The J gene is TRBJ2-5, the V gene TRBV7-2, with D possibly matching TRBD2 (6 bases). Material: blood. CDR3 sequence reads: CASSLSGLGGQETQYF. The DNA for the CDR3 is TGTGCCAGCAGCTTAAGTGGTTTGGGGGGACAAGAGACCCAGTACTTC.